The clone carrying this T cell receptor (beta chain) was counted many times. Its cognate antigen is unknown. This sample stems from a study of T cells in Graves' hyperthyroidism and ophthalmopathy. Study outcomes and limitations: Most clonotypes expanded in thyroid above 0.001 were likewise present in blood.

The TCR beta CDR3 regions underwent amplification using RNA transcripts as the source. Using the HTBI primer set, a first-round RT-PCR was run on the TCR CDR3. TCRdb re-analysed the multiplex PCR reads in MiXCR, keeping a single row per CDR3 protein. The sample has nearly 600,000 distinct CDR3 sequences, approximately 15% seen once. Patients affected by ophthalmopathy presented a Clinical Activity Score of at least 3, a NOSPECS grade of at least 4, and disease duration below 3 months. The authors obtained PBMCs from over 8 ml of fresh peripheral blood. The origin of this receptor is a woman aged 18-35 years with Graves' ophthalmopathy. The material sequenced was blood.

Written as DNA, the CDR3 is TGTGCCAGCAGGCCTACTAGCTTCGCCTACAATGAGCAGTTCTTC. Its translation is CASRPTSFAYNEQFF. The chain has TRBV2 and TRBJ2-1; maybe TRBD2 (6 bases). CDR3 length: 15 residues. Trimming cost V 6 bases and J 2 bases, with 14 bases left between them. Looked up from germline, CDR1 is SNHLY and CDR2 is FYNNEI.